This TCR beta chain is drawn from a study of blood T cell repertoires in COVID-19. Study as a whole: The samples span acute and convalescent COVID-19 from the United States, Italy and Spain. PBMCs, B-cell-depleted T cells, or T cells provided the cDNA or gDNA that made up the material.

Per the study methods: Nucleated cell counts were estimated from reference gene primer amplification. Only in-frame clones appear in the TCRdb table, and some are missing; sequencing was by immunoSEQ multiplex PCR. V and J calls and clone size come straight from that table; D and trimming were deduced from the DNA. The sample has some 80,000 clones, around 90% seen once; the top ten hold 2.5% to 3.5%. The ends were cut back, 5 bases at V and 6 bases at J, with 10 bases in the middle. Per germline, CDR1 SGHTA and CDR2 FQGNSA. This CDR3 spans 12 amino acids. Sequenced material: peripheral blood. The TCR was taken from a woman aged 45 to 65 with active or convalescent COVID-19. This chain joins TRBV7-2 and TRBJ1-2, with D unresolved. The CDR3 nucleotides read TGTGCCAGCAGCACCTACCCCGATGGCTACACCTTC. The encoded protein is CASSTYPDGYTF.